Sequencing of this TCR beta chain was carried out in a study of molecular identifiers for immune sequencing clone quantification. In this sample, this clonotype turned up many times. J gave up 5 bases and V 3 bases, and 7 bases lay outside the gene matches. The CDR3 is made up of 15 amino acids. Germline assignment: CDR1 MDHEN and CDR2 SYDVKM. TCRdb re-analysed the PCR reads in MiXCR, keeping a single row per CDR3 protein. The repertoire holds some 320,000 distinct CDR3 sequences, around a fifth seen once, with 0.81% in the top ten. Source material: naive CD8+ T cells from blood, with Jurkat cell RNA spiked in. Subset denoted: FACS-sorted CD8+CD4-CCR7+CD45RA+ naive T cells. The chain carries TRBV28 and TRBJ2-3, with 8 bases lining up with TRBD1. The source is a human donor in good health. Some libraries in this study had Jurkat cell RNA spiked in. DNA of the CDR3: TGTGCCAGCAGTTTCGGACAGGGCCTACAAGATACGCAGTATTTT. It is translated as CASSFGQGLQDTQYF.